The TCR beta chain under discussion was sequenced for a study of regulatory T cells in long-lasting Graves disease. Building the TCR beta libraries relied on iRepertoire HTBI primers, and CDR3 regions underwent Arm-PCR. Via MiXCR, TCRdb re-called the multiplex PCR reads, giving one row per CDR3 protein. The repertoire holds 500,000 or so distinct CDR3 sequences, about 16% seen once, with 12% in the top ten. The sample holds many counts of this clonotype. Its cognate antigen is unknown. Study-level results: Because few samples were included, accuracy may have been lower.

As to time point: newly diagnosed GD, antithyroid drugs for less than 3 months. Making the TCR library involved RNA that had been extracted from PBMCs. These data were also reused for a study on T cells in Graves' hyperthyroidism and ophthalmopathy.

The TCR comes from a man aged 40-49 years with Graves disease. This specimen was peripheral blood mononuclear cells (PBMCs), taken at new diagnosis, from a patient treated with antithyroid drugs.

CDR3 loop: CASLWTGKNTEAFF. CDR3 bases: TGTGCCAGCTTATGGACAGGGAAGAACACTGAAGCTTTCTTT. The chain is built from TRBV18 and TRBJ1-1; 8 bases align to TRBD1. J lost 1 base, V lost 7 bases, and 5 bases had no gene match. Germline CDR1 KGHSH, CDR2 LQKENI. The CDR3 sequence is 14 residues long.